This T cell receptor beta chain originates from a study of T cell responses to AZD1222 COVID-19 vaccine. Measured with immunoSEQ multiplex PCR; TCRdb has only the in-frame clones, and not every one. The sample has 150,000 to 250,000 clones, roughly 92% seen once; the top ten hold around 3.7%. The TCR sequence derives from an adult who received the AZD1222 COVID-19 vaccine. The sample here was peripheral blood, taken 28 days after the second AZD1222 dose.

The CDR3 reads CASTVWVTGNQPQHF. Written as DNA, the CDR3 is TGTGCCAGCACCGTCTGGGTTACAGGAAATCAGCCCCAGCATTTT. This sequence joins TRBV27 and TRBJ1-5; perhaps TRBD1 as D (5 bases). V dropped 7 bases and J dropped 4 bases, with 17 bases sitting between them. The CDR3 contains 15 residues. Germline V gives CDR1 MNHEY, CDR2 SMNVEV (reference sequence).